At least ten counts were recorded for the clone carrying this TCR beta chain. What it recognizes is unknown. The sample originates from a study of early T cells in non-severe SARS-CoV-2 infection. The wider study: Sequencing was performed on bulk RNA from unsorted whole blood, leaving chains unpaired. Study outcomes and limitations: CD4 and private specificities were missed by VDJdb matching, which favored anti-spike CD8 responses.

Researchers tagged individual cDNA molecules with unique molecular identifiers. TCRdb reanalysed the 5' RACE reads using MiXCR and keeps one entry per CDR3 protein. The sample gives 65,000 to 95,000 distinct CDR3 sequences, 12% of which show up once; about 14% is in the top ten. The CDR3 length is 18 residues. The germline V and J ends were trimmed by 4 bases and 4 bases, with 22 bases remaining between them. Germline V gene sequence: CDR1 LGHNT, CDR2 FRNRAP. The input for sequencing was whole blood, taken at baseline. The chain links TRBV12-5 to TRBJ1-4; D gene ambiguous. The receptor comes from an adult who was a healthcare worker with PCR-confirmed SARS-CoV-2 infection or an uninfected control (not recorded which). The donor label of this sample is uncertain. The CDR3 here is CASGSTTQEDGLNEKLFF. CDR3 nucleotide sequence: TGTGCTAGTGGTTCGACGACCCAGGAGGACGGGCTTAATGAAAAACTGTTTTTT.